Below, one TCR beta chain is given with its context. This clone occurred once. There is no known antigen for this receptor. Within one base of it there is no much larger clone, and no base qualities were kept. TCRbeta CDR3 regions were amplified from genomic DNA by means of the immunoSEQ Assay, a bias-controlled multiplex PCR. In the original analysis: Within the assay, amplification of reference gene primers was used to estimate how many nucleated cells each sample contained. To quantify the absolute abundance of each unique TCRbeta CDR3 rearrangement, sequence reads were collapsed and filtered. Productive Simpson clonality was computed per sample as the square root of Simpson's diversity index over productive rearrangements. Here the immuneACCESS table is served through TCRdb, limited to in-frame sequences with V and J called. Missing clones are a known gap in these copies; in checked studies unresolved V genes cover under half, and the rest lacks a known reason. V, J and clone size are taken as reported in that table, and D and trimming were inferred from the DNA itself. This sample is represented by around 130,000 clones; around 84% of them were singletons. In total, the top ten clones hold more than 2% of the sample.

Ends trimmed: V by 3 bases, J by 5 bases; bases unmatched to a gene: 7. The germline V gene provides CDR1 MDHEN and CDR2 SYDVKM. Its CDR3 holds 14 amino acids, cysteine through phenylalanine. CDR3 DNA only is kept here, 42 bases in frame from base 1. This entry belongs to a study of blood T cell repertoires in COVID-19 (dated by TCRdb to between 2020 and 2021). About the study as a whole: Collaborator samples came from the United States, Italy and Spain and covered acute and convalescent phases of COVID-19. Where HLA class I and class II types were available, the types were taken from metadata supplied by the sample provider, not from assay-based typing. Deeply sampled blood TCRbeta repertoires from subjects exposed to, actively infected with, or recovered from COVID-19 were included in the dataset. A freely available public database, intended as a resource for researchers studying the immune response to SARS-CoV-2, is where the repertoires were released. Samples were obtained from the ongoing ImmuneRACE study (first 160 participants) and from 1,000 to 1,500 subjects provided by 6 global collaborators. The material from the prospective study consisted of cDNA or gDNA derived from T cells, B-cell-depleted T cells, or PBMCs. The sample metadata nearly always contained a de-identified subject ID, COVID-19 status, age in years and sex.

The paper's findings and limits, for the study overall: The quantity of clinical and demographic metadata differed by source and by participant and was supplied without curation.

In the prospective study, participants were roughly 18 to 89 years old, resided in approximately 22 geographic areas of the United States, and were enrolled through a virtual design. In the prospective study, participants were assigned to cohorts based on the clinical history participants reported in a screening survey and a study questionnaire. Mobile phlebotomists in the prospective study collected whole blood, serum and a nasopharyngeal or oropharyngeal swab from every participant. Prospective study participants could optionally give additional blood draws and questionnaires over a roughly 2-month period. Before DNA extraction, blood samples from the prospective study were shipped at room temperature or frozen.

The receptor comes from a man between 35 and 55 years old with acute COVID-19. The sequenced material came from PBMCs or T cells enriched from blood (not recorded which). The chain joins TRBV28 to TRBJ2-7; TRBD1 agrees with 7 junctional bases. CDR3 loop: CASSFGDRDHEQYF. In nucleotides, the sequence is TGTGCCAGCAGTTTCGGCGACAGGGACCACGAGCAGTACTTC.